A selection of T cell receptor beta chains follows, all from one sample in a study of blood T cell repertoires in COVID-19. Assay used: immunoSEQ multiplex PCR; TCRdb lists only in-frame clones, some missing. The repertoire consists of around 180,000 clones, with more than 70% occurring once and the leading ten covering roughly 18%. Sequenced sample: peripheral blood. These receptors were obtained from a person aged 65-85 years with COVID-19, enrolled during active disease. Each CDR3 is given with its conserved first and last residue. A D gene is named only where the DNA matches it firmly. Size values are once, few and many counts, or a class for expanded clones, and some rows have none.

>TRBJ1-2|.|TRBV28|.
TGTGCCAGCAGTTTTTCCTCGGGGGAGTATGGCTACACCTTC
CASSFSSGEYGYTF
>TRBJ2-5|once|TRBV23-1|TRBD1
TGCGCCAGCAGTCATCGGACAGGGGGTATAGAGACCCAGTACTTC
CASSHRTGGIETQYF
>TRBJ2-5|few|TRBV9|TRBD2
TGTGCCAGCAGCCTCACGGGGGGACAAGAGACCCAGTACTTC
CASSLTGGQETQYF
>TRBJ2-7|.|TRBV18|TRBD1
TGTGCCAGCTCACCACTTGGGACAGGGCGCTCCTACGAGCAGTACTTC
CASSPLGTGRSYEQYF
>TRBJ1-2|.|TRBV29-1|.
TGCAGCGTTGAAGATCGACCGGGCTATGGCTACACCTTC
CSVEDRPGYGYTF
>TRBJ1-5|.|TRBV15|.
TGTGCCACCAGCAGAGTCAGAAAACTACATCAAAGCAATCAGCCCCAGCATTTT
CATSRVRKLHQSNQPQHF
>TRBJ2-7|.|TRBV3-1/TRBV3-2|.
TGTGCCAGCAGCCCCCACCCGAGGACAGTCTTCTCCTACGAGCAGTACTTC
CASSPHPRTVFSYEQYF
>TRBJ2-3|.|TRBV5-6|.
TGTGCCAGCAGCTTGTACGGGTCCACTCACTCAGATACGCAGTATTTT
CASSLYGSTHSDTQYF
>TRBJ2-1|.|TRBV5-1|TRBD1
TGCGCCAGCAGCTTGGGGACAGGGGTGTCCTACAATGAGCAGTTCTTC
CASSLGTGVSYNEQFF
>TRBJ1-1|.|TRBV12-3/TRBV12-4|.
TGTGCCAGCAGTTGGCGGGGGAGAGCTTTCTTT
CASSWRGRAFF
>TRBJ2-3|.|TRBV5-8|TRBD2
TGTGCCAGCAGCTTGGGAGCGGGGGGCAGCACAGATACGCAGTATTTT
CASSLGAGGSTDTQYF
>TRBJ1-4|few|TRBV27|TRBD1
TGTGCCAGCTCCTCCGGTGGGACAGGGGCCTACGAAAAACTGTTTTTT
CASSSGGTGAYEKLFF
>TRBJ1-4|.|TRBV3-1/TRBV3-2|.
TGTGCCAGCAGCCAAGATCTTACGAGCGGACTGTTTTTT
CASSQDLTSGLFF
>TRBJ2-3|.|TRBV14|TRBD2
TGTGCCAGCAGCCAAACGCGACTAGCGGGAGGTCGTGATACGCAGTATTTT
CASSQTRLAGGRDTQYF
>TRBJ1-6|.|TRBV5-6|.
TGTGCCAGCAGCTCGATTGACTTATGGGATTCACCCCTCCACTTT
CASSSIDLWDSPLHF
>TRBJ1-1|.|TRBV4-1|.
TGCGCCAGCAGCCAAGATTTGGGGGGACGCACTGAAGCTTTCTTT
CASSQDLGGRTEAFF
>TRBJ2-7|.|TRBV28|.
TGTGCCAGCACCCTAGCCGACAACTACGAGCAGTACTTC
CASTLADNYEQYF